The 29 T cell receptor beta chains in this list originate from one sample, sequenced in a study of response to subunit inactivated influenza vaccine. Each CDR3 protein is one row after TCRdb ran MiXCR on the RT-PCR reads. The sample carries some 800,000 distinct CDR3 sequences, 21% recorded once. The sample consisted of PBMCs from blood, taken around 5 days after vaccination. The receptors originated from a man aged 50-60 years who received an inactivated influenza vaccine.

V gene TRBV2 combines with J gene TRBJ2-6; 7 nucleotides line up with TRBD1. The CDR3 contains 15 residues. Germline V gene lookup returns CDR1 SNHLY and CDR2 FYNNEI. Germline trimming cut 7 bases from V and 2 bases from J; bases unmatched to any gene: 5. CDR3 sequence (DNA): TGTGCCAGCACCCCAGGACAGGCTGGGGCCAACGTCCTGACTTTC. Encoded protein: CASTPGQAGANVLTF.

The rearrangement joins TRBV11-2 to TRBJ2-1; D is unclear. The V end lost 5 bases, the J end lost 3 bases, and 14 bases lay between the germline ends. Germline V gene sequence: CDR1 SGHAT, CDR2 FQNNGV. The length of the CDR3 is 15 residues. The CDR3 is CASSQLRRNYNEQFF. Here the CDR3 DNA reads TGTGCCAGCAGCCAATTACGGAGAAACTACAATGAGCAGTTCTTC. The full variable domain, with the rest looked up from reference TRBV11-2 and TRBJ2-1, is EAGVAQSPRYKIIEKRQSVAFWCNPISGHATLYWYQQILGQGPKLLIQFQNNGVVDDSQLPKDRFSAERLKGVDSTLKIQPAKLEDSAVYLCASSQLRRNYNEQFFGPGTRLTVL.

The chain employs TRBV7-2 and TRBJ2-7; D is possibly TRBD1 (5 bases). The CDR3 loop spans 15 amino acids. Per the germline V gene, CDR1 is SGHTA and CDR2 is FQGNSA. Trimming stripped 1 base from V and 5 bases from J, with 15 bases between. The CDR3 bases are TGTGCCAGCAGCTTAGACCGCAGGGAACCCCACGAGCAGTACTTC. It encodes CASSLDRREPHEQYF.

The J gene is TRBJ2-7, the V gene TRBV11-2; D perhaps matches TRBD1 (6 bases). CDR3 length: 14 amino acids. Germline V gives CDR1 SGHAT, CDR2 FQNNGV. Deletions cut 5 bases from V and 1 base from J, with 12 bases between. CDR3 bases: TGTGCCAGCAGCCCGAATACAGGGTCCTACGAGCAGTACTTC. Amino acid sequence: CASSPNTGSYEQYF.

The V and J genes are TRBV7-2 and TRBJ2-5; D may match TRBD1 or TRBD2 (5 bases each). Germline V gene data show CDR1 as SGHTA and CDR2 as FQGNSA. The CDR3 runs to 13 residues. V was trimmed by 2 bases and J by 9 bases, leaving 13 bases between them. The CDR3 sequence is CASSLLGEGPQYF. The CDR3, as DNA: TGTGCCAGCAGCTTATTGGGGGAAGGGCCCCAGTACTTC.

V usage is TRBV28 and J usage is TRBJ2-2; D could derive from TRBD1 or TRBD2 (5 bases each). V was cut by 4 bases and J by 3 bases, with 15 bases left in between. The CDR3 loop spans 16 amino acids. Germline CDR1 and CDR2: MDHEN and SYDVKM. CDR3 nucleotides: TGTGCCAGCAGTTCATACGGGACGTGGGACACCGGGGAGCTGTTTTTT. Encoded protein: CASSSYGTWDTGELFF.

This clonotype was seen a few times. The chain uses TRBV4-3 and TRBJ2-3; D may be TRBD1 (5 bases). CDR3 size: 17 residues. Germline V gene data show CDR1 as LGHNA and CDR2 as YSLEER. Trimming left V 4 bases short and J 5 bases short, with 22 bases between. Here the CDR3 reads CASSLFGLGEGVDTQYF. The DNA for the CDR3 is TGCGCCAGCAGCCTCTTCGGTTTAGGGGAAGGGGTAGATACGCAGTATTTT.

The CDR3 nucleotides read TGTGCCAGCAGTTACTCTGCAGGGGGTGATCAGCCCCAGCATTTT. Translating it yields CASSYSAGGDQPQHF. The V and J genes are TRBV6-5 and TRBJ1-5, with TRBD1 matching 7 bases. V gave up 0 bases and J gave up 5 bases; unmatched junction bases: 4. This CDR3 has 15 amino acids. Germline CDR1 MNHEY, CDR2 SVGAGI.

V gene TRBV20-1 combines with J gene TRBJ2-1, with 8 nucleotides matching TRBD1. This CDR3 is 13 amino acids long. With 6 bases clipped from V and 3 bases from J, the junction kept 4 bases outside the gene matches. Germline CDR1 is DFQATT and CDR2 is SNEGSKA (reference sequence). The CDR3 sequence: CSAPGTGYNEQFF. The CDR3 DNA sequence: TGCAGTGCCCCCGGGACAGGCTACAATGAGCAGTTCTTC.

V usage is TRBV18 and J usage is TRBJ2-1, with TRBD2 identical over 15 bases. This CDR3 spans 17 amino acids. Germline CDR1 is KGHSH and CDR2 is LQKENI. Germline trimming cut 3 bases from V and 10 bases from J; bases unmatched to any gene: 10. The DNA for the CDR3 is TGTGCCAGCTCACCCATACGGACTAGCGGGAGGGCCGACGAGCAGTTCTTC. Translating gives CASSPIRTSGRADEQFF.

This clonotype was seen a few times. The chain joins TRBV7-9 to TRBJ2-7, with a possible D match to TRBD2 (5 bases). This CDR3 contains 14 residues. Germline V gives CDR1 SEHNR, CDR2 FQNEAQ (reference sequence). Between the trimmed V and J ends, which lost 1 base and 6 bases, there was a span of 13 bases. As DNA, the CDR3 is TGTGCCAGCAGCTTAGGTACCGGGGTCAGCGAGCAGTACTTC. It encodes CASSLGTGVSEQYF.

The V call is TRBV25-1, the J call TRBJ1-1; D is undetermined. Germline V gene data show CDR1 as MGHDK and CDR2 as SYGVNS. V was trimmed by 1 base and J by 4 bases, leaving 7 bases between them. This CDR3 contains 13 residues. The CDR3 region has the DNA TGTGCCAGCAGTGAATCGGGAGTCACTGAAGCTTTCTTT. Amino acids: CASSESGVTEAFF. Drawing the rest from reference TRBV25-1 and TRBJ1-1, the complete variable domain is EADIYQTPRYLVIGTGKKITLECSQTMGHDKMYWYQQDPGMELHLIHYSYGVNSTEKGDLSSESTVSRIRTEHFPLTLESARPSHTSQYLCASSESGVTEAFFGQGTRLTVV.

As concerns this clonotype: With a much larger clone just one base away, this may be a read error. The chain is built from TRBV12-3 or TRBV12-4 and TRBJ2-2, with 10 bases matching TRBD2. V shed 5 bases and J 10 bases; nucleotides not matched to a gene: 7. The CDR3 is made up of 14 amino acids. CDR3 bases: TGTGCCAGCAGTCCTCGACTAGCGGGCGTGGAGCTGTTTTTT. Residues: CASSPRLAGVELFF.

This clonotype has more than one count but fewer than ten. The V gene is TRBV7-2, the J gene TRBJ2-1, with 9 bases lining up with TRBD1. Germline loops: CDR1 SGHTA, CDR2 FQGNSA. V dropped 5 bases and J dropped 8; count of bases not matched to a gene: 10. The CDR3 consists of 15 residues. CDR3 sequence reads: CASSPGQGSFYEQFF. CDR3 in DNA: TGTGCCAGCAGCCCGGGACAGGGTTCGTTTTATGAGCAGTTCTTC.

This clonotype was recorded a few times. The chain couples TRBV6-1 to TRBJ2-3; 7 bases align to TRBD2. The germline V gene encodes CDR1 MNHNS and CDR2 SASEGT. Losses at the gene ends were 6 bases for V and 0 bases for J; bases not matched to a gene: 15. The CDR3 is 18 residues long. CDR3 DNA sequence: TGTGCCAGCAGCCCCCCGGGGGGTCTAGCGGCTAGCACAGATACGCAGTATTTT. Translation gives CASSPPGGLAASTDTQYF.

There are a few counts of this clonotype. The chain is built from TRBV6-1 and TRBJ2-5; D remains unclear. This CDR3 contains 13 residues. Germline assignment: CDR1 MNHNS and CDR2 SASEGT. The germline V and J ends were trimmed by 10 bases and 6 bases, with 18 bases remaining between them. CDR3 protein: CATRLSIDKTQYF. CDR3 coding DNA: TGTGCCACCAGGCTGTCCATAGACAAGACCCAGTACTTC.

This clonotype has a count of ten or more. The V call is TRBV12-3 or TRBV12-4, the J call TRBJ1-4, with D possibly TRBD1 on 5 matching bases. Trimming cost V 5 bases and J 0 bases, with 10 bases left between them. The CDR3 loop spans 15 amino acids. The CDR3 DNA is TGTGCCAGCAGTGTCGGAGGGGCAACTAATGAAAAACTGTTTTTT. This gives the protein CASSVGGATNEKLFF.

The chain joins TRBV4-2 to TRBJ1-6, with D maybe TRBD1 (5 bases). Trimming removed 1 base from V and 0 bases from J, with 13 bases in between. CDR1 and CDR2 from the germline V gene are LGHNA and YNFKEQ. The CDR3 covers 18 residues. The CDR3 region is CASSQVGGESSYNSPLHF. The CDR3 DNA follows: TGTGCCAGCAGCCAAGTCGGGGGGGAAAGCTCCTATAATTCACCCCTCCACTTT.

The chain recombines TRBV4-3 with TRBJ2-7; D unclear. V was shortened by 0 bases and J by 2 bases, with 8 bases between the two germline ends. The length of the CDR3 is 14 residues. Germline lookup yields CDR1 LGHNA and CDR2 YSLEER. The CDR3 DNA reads TGCGCCAGCAGCCAAGATTTTGAAGCCTACGAGCAGTACTTC. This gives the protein CASSQDFEAYEQYF.

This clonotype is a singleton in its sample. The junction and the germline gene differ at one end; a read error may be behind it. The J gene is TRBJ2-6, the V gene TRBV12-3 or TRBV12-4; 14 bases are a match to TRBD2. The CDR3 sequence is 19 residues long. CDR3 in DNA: TGTGCCTGCAGTTTTAAGGGGACTAGCGGGAGTACTGGGGCCAACGTCCTGACTTTC. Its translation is CACSFKGTSGSTGANVLTF.

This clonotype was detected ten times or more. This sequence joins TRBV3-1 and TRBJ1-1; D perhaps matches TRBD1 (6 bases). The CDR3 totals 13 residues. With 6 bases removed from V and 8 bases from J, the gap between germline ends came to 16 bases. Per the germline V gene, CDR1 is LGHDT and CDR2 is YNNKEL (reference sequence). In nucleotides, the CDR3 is TGTGCCAGCAGGCTTCTCACAGGGAACGAAGCTTTCTTT. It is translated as CASRLLTGNEAFF.

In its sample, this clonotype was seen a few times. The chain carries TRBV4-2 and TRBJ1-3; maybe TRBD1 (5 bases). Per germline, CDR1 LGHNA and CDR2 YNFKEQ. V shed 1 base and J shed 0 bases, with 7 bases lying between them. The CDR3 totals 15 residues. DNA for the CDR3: TGTGCCAGCAGCCAAGGACAGAGCTCTGGAAACACCATATATTTT. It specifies CASSQGQSSGNTIYF.

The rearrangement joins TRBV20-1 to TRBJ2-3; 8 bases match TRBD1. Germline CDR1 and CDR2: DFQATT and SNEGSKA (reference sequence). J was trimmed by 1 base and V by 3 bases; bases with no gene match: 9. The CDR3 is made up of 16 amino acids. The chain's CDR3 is CSARTQGAWGTDTQYF. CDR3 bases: TGCAGTGCTAGGACCCAGGGGGCATGGGGCACAGATACGCAGTATTTT.

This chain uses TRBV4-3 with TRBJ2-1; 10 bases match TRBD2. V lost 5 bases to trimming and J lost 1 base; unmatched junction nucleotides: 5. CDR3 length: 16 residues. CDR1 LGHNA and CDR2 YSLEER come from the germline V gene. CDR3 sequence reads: CASSEATSGSYNEQFF. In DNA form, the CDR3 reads TGCGCCAGCAGCGAAGCGACTAGCGGGTCCTACAATGAGCAGTTCTTC.

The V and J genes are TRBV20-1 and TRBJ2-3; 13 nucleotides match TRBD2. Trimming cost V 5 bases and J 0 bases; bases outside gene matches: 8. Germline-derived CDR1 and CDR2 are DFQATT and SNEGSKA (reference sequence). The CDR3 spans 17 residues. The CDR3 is CSAPPGLAGTSTDTQYF. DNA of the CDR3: TGCAGTGCTCCCCCGGGACTAGCGGGAACTAGCACAGATACGCAGTATTTT.

For the CDR3, the DNA is TGTGCCAGCAGATCCCACAGGGAAGGCACAGATACGCAGTATTTT. Its translation is CASRSHREGTDTQYF. This chain uses TRBV5-6 with TRBJ2-3; a possible D gene is TRBD1 (6 bases). Between the trimmed V and J ends, which lost 5 bases and 1 base, there was a span of 14 bases. Germline CDR1 reads SGHDT; CDR2 reads YYEEEE. The CDR3 runs 15 residues.

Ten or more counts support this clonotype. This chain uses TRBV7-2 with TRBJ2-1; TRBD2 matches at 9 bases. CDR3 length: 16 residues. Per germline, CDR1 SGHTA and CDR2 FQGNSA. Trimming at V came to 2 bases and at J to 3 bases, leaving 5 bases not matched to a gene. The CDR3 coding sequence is TGTGCCAGCAGCTTATGGCGGGAGGGCCGCTACAATGAGCAGTTCTTC. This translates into CASSLWREGRYNEQFF.

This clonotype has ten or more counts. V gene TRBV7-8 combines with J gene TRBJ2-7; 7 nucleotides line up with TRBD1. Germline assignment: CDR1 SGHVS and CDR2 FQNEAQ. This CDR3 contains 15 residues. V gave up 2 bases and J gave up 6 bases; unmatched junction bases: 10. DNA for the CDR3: TGTGCCAGCAGCTTAACGGCAGGGGGATTGGGCGAGCAGTACTTC. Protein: CASSLTAGGLGEQYF.

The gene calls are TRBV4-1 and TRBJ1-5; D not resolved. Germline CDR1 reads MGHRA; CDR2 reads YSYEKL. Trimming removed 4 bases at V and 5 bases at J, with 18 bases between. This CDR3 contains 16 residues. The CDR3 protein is CASSLSFTGGDQPQHF. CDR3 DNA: TGCGCCAGCAGCCTGAGTTTCACCGGTGGGGATCAGCCCCAGCATTTT.